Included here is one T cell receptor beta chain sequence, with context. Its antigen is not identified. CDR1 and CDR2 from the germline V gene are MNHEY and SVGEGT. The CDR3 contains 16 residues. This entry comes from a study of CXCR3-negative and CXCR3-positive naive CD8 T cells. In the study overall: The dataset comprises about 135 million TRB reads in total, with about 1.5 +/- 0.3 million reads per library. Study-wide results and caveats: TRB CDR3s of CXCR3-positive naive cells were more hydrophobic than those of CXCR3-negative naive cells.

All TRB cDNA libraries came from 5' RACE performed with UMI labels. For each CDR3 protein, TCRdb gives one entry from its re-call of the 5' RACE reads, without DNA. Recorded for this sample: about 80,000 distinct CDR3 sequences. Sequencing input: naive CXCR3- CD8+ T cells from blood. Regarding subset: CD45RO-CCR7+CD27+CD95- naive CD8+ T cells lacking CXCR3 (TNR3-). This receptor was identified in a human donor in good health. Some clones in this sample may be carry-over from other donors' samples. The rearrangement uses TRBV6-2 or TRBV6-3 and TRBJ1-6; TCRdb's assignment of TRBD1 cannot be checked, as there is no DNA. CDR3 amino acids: CASRLPGHGYNSPLHF.